This is a list of T cell receptor beta chains from one sample in a study of blood T cell repertoires in COVID-19. Clones were read by immunoSEQ multiplex PCR, and TCRdb kept only the in-frame ones, dropping some. Of about 110,000 clones in the sample, 80% to 90% were seen once. Material: peripheral blood. These receptors all come from a woman in her fifties or sixties with active or convalescent COVID-19. Each CDR3 is given with its conserved first and last residue. Each record gives: V gene, D gene, J gene, CDR3 length, clone size, CDR3 protein, CDR3 DNA. A D gene is named only where the DNA matches it firmly. Rows may omit the clone size; those that give it use once, few, many or a size class.

v_call: TRBV18; d_call: .; j_call: TRBJ2-5; cdr3_length: 14; clone_size: .; cdr3_aa: CASSPTASQETQYF; cdr3_nt: TGTGCCAGCTCGCCCACTGCTTCACAAGAGACCCAGTACTTC
v_call: TRBV21-1; d_call: .; j_call: TRBJ2-7; cdr3_length: 17; clone_size: .; cdr3_aa: CASSKGQRGKRTYEQYF; cdr3_nt: TGTGCCAGCAGCAAAGGGCAGAGGGGGAAAAGGACCTACGAGCAGTACTTC
v_call: TRBV29-1; d_call: .; j_call: TRBJ1-2; cdr3_length: 13; clone_size: .; cdr3_aa: CSGQESGSYGYTF; cdr3_nt: TGCAGCGGACAGGAGTCGGGTAGCTATGGCTACACCTTC
v_call: TRBV7-2; d_call: .; j_call: TRBJ1-3; cdr3_length: 14; clone_size: .; cdr3_aa: CASSPAYSGNTIYF; cdr3_nt: TGTGCCAGCAGCCCCGCGTACTCTGGAAACACCATATATTTT
v_call: TRBV27; d_call: .; j_call: TRBJ1-1; cdr3_length: 11; clone_size: few; cdr3_aa: CASSLGKEAFF; cdr3_nt: TGTGCCAGCAGTTTGGGCAAAGAAGCTTTCTTT
v_call: TRBV4-1; d_call: TRBD2; j_call: TRBJ2-7; cdr3_length: 17; clone_size: .; cdr3_aa: CASSQDIASGASYEQYF; cdr3_nt: TGCGCCAGCAGCCAAGATATCGCCAGCGGGGCCTCCTACGAGCAGTACTTC
v_call: TRBV6-6; d_call: .; j_call: TRBJ1-3; cdr3_length: 15; clone_size: many; cdr3_aa: CASSYGGGSGNTIYF; cdr3_nt: TGTGCCAGCAGTTATGGCGGTGGCTCTGGAAACACCATATATTTT
v_call: TRBV30; d_call: .; j_call: TRBJ2-7; cdr3_length: 12; clone_size: many; cdr3_aa: CAWTLTGYEQYF; cdr3_nt: TGTGCCTGGACCCTAACAGGGTACGAGCAGTACTTC
v_call: TRBV5-1; d_call: TRBD1; j_call: TRBJ1-1; cdr3_length: 15; clone_size: .; cdr3_aa: CASSLVGQGGTEAFF; cdr3_nt: TGCGCCAGCAGCTTGGTCGGACAGGGAGGGACTGAAGCTTTCTTT
v_call: TRBV5-4; d_call: TRBD2; j_call: TRBJ2-3; cdr3_length: 15; clone_size: .; cdr3_aa: CASSWASGYSDTQYF; cdr3_nt: TGTGCCAGCAGCTGGGCTAGCGGGTATTCAGATACGCAGTATTTT